The rows below give T cell receptor beta chains drawn from one sample of a study of blood T cell repertoires in COVID-19. Sequenced by immunoSEQ multiplex PCR; TCRdb stores in-frame clones only, minus some. The table lists hundreds of thousands of clones, 89% of them singletons. Sequencing was done on a sample of PBMCs or T cells enriched from blood (not recorded which). The receptors shown here come from a woman in her thirties or forties who had recovered from COVID-19. CDR3s include the opening cysteine and the closing phenylalanine or tryptophan. Fields, in order: clone size, V gene, D gene, J gene, CDR3 protein, CDR3 DNA. D genes are given only for firm matches. Expanded clones get a size class; other rows say once, few or many, or leave the size out.

abundance: NA
v_gene: TRBV19
d_gene: TRBD2
j_gene: TRBJ2-1
CDR3aa: CASSIASGRNDEQFF
CDR3nt: TGTGCCAGTAGTATAGCGAGCGGGAGGAACGATGAGCAGTTCTTC

abundance: NA
v_gene: TRBV7-3
d_gene: NA
j_gene: TRBJ1-5
CDR3aa: CASSQTGGQPQHF
CDR3nt: TGTGCCAGCAGCCAAACGGGGGGGCAGCCCCAGCATTTT

abundance: NA
v_gene: TRBV7-3
d_gene: NA
j_gene: TRBJ2-7
CDR3aa: CASSLGHDYEQYF
CDR3nt: TGTGCCAGCAGCTTGGGACACGACTACGAGCAGTACTTC

abundance: NA
v_gene: TRBV12-5
d_gene: NA
j_gene: TRBJ1-2
CDR3aa: CGVGGAGYGYTF
CDR3nt: TGTGGGGTCGGCGGGGCGGGTTATGGCTACACCTTC

abundance: NA
v_gene: TRBV30
d_gene: NA
j_gene: TRBJ1-1
CDR3aa: CAWSSSGWKTEAFF
CDR3nt: TGTGCCTGGAGTAGCTCAGGGTGGAAGACTGAAGCTTTCTTT

abundance: NA
v_gene: TRBV6-5
d_gene: NA
j_gene: TRBJ1-2
CDR3aa: CASSRFDSSDGYTF
CDR3nt: TGTGCCAGCAGCCGCTTTGACTCCTCAGATGGCTACACCTTC

abundance: NA
v_gene: TRBV19
d_gene: NA
j_gene: TRBJ2-4
CDR3aa: CASSIFHSAKNIQYF
CDR3nt: TGTGCCAGTAGTATTTTTCACTCAGCCAAAAACATTCAGTACTTC

abundance: NA
v_gene: TRBV9
d_gene: NA
j_gene: TRBJ2-3
CDR3aa: CASSVDAGMRTDTQYF
CDR3nt: TGTGCCAGCAGCGTAGACGCAGGGATGCGCACAGATACGCAGTATTTT

abundance: few
v_gene: TRBV12-5
d_gene: NA
j_gene: TRBJ1-1
CDR3aa: CASGLVLENTEAFF
CDR3nt: TGTGCTAGTGGTTTGGTACTAGAGAACACTGAAGCTTTCTTT

abundance: NA
v_gene: TRBV11-2
d_gene: NA
j_gene: TRBJ2-7
CDR3aa: CASSFFGAEQYF
CDR3nt: TGTGCCAGCAGCTTCTTTGGGGCCGAGCAGTACTTC

abundance: once
v_gene: TRBV28
d_gene: TRBD1
j_gene: TRBJ2-3
CDR3aa: CASSSLQGGDTQYF
CDR3nt: TGTGCCAGCAGTTCGCTACAGGGGGGAGATACGCAGTATTTT

abundance: NA
v_gene: TRBV19
d_gene: NA
j_gene: TRBJ1-5
CDR3aa: CASSFSADQPQHF
CDR3nt: TGTGCCAGTTCTTTTTCCGCAGATCAGCCCCAGCATTTT

abundance: NA
v_gene: TRBV7-9
d_gene: NA
j_gene: TRBJ1-4
CDR3aa: CASSSSVAAYNEKLFF
CDR3nt: TGTGCCAGCAGCTCCTCCGTGGCGGCATATAATGAAAAACTGTTTTTT